The 3 T cell receptor beta chains listed next were all sequenced from one sample in a study of T-cell memory formation after mild COVID-19 (dated by TCRdb to 2020 to 2022). Libraries were prepared through 5' RACE. TCRdb shows the sequencer as Illumina NovaSeq 6000. TCRdb reran the public reads through fastp at Q25 and MiXCR, keeping productive beta chains. Each record represents a unique CDR3 protein, reported with the most common genes and DNA among its rows. This sample lists approximately 150,000 distinct CDR3 sequences; approximately 21% were detected once. Jointly, the top ten make up approximately 2% of the sample. The specimen sequenced was PBMCs or a T cell subset sorted from them (not recorded which). The source is an adult woman who had mild COVID-19 (a few samples of this study predate the infection). The sample titles of this study are shuffled in the database, so cell type and time point are left out; the donor was told from shared clones.

This chain connects TRBV11-2 to TRBJ2-3, with D perhaps TRBD2 (7 bases). Germline CDR1 and CDR2: SGHAT and FQNNGV. The CDR3 is 16 residues long. V lost 5 bases and J 4 bases, leaving 19 bases between the germline ends. Here the CDR3 DNA reads TGTGCCAGCAGCCCCGCTTGGGGGGGCGGGGCAGATACGCAGTATTTT. This sequence encodes CASSPAWGGGADTQYF.

This clonotype was detected a few times. The gene calls are TRBV29-1 and TRBJ2-7, with D unresolved. CDR3 size: 11 residues. V lost 3 bases to trimming and J lost 3 bases, with 6 bases between them. The V gene's germline CDR1 is SQVTM and CDR2 ANQGSEA. CDR3 nucleotides: TGCAGCGTTGAGTCGGGCTACGAGCAGTACTTC. It is translated as CSVESGYEQYF.

This chain joins TRBV12-3 or TRBV12-4 and TRBJ1-2; TRBD1 is a possible D gene (6 bases). The V end was cut by 6 bases, the J end by 9 bases, with 20 bases between. CDR3 length: 14 amino acids. The CDR3, as DNA: TGTGCCAGCAGCCTAGCGGGGACAACCCGTAGCTACACCTTC. This encodes CASSLAGTTRSYTF.